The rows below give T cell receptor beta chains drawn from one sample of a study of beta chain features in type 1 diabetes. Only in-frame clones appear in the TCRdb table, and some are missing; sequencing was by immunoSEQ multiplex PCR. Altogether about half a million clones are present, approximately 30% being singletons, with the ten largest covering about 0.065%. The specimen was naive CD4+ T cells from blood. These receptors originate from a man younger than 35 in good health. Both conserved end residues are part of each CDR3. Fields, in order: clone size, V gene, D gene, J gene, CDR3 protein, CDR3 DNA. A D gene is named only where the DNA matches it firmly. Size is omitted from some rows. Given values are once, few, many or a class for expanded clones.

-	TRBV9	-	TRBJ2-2	CASSVEALATGELFF	TGTGCCAGCAGCGTAGAAGCCCTAGCCACCGGGGAGCTGTTTTTT
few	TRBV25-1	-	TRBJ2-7	CASSQNSEQYF	TGTGCCAGCAGTCAAAACAGCGAGCAGTACTTC
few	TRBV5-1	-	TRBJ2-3	CASSYREQDTQYF	TGCGCCAGCAGTTATCGGGAGCAGGATACGCAGTATTTT
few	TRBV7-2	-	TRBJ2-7	CASSLLLAEQYF	TGTGCCAGCAGCCTACTCCTCGCCGAGCAGTACTTC
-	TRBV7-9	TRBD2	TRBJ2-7	CASSLALGTSGSYEQYF	TGTGCCAGCAGCTTAGCGCTTGGGACTAGCGGCTCCTACGAGCAGTACTTC
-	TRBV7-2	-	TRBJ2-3	CASSPGRGTDTQYF	TGTGCCAGCAGCCCGGGACGGGGAACAGATACGCAGTATTTT
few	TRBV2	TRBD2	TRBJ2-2	CASSSPGLPTGELFF	TGTGCCAGCAGTTCGCCGGGACTACCTACCGGGGAGCTGTTTTTT
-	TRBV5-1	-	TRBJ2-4	CASSLVPDDIQYF	TGCGCCAGCAGCTTGGTTCCGGACGACATTCAGTACTTC
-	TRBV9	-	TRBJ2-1	CASSALGFEGNEQFF	TGTGCCAGCAGCGCCTTAGGTTTCGAGGGCAATGAGCAGTTCTTC
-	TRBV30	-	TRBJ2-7	CAWSVVKFSYEQYF	TGTGCCTGGAGTGTAGTCAAGTTTTCCTACGAGCAGTACTTC
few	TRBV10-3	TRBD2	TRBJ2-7	CAISESSGSYEQYF	TGTGCCATCAGTGAGTCTAGCGGGAGCTACGAGCAGTACTTC
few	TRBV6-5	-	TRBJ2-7	CASSPIGSSYEQYF	TGTGCCAGCAGCCCTATCGGGAGCTCCTACGAGCAGTACTTC
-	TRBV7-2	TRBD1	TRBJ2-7	CASSRTGCYEQYF	TGTGCCAGCAGCCGGACAGGGTGCTACGAGCAGTACTTC
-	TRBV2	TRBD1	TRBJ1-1	CASSGQTGRTEAFF	TGTGCCAGCAGTGGGCAGACAGGGCGCACTGAAGCTTTCTTT